Sequencing of this T cell receptor beta chain was carried out in a study of blood T cell repertoires in COVID-19. Across the study: Sites across the United States, Italy and Spain contributed samples from acute and convalescent COVID-19. PBMCs, B-cell-depleted T cells, or T cells were the source of the cDNA or gDNA that made up the material.

Study processing details: From reference gene primer amplification, estimates of nucleated cell counts were derived. Libraries were prepared by immunoSEQ multiplex PCR; TCRdb keeps only in-frame clonotypes and omits some of them. For V, J and clone size, that table is used; D and trimming come from the DNA. The sample carries 380,000 or so clones, about 90% recorded once. V shed 6 bases, J shed 2 bases, and the junction held 6 bases outside the gene matches. The germline V gene has CDR1 MNHEY and CDR2 SVGAGI. This CDR3 is 15 amino acids long. The rearrangement uses TRBV6-5 and TRBJ1-5; TRBD1 matches at 8 bases. The clonotype was recovered from a middle-aged man with acute or convalescent COVID-19. What was sequenced was peripheral blood. The CDR3 sequence: CASRQGGRRNQPQHF. Here the CDR3 DNA reads TGTGCCAGCAGACAGGGGGGTCGGCGCAATCAGCCCCAGCATTTT.